One sample yielded the 23 T cell receptor beta chains listed below, sequenced in a study of blood T cells in healthy people across ages. PCR was performed a second time for 7 to 11 cycles using a sample-barcoded 5' primer and a J-beta primer mix. TCRdb used MiXCR to reprocess the 5' RACE reads, holding one entry per CDR3 protein. The sample contains about 2 million distinct CDR3 sequences, roughly 52% of which appear only once. Sequencing was carried out using blood. Every receptor here comes from a woman aged 35 to 49 in good health.

This chain joins TRBV6-6 and TRBJ1-2; D remains ambiguous. Per the germline V gene, CDR1 is MNHNY and CDR2 is SVGAGI (reference sequence). The V end lost 10 bases, the J end lost 5 bases, and 14 bases lay between the germline ends. This CDR3 spans 12 amino acids. The CDR3 here is CATNGEGYGYTF. CDR3 nucleotides: TGTGCCACAAACGGCGAGGGTTATGGCTACACCTTC.

This clonotype was seen a handful of times. The chain links TRBV7-2 to TRBJ2-5; D unresolved. Germline-derived CDR1 and CDR2 are SGHTA and FQGNSA. There are 16 residues in the CDR3. V was pared by 1 base and J by 0 bases, with 12 bases between. In DNA, the CDR3 is TGTGCCAGCAGCTTAGGAAAACAGCTTTACCAAGAGACCCAGTACTTC. Translating gives CASSLGKQLYQETQYF.

The rearrangement joins TRBV6-6 to TRBJ2-7, with 7 bases aligning to TRBD2. V lost 5 bases to trimming and J lost 5 bases; unmatched junction nucleotides: 9. The CDR3 runs to 14 residues. Germline assignment: CDR1 MNHNY and CDR2 SVGAGI (reference sequence). CDR3 loop: CASSIAGDFNEQYF. The DNA for the CDR3 is TGTGCCAGCAGTATCGCGGGGGATTTCAACGAGCAGTACTTC.

This clonotype appeared a few times. J is TRBJ2-7 and V is TRBV28; D is undetermined. CDR1 is MDHEN, CDR2 SYDVKM, per germline. CDR3 length equals 14 residues. Trimming cost V 6 bases and J 6 bases, with 18 bases left between them. In DNA, the CDR3 is TGTGCCAGCAGCCCACCAGGACGATCGACCGAGCAGTACTTC. Protein: CASSPPGRSTEQYF.

The J gene is TRBJ1-2, the V gene TRBV7-2; D remains ambiguous. The germline gives CDR1 SGHTA, CDR2 FQGNSA. Trimming left V 5 bases short and J 2 bases short, with 12 bases between. CDR3 length equals 14 residues. The CDR3 spells CASSLVWANYGYTF. Written as DNA, the CDR3 is TGTGCCAGCAGCCTCGTGTGGGCGAACTATGGCTACACCTTC.

The chain joins TRBV10-3 to TRBJ1-5; D is uncertain. This CDR3 spans 15 amino acids. Trimming removed 3 bases from V and 7 bases from J, with 16 bases in between. Per germline, CDR1 ENHRY and CDR2 SYGVKD. The CDR3 loop reads CAISDFEERGQPQHF. Written as DNA, the CDR3 is TGTGCCATCAGTGACTTCGAGGAACGCGGACAGCCCCAGCATTTT.

The chain recombines TRBV5-1 with TRBJ2-7; 7 nucleotides align to TRBD1. Germline CDR1 SGHRS, CDR2 YFSETQ. The CDR3 is made up of 15 amino acids. J lost 0 bases, V lost 2 bases, and 5 bases had no gene match. The DNA of the CDR3 is TGCGCCAGCAGCTTCCGGGACAGCTTCTCCTACGAGCAGTACTTC. It yields the protein CASSFRDSFSYEQYF.

This clonotype has just a few counts. The chain uses TRBV3-1 and TRBJ2-7; D is uncertain. The CDR3 contains 13 residues. CDR1 is LGHDT and CDR2 is YNNKEL in the germline V gene (reference sequence). Between the trimmed V and J ends, which lost 1 base and 4 bases, there was a span of 8 bases. The CDR3 DNA reads as TGTGCCAGCAGCCAAGGGGTTTGGTACGAGCAGTACTTC. Amino acid sequence: CASSQGVWYEQYF.

This chain links TRBV6-1 with TRBJ1-2; the D is unclear. The CDR3 sequence is 13 residues long. In germline, CDR1 is MNHNS, CDR2 SASEGT. With 1 base removed from V and 5 bases from J, the gap between germline ends came to 8 bases. CDR3 coding DNA: TGTGCCAGCAGTGAAGTACGGGATTATGGCTACACCTTC. Encoded protein: CASSEVRDYGYTF.

This chain uses TRBV28 with TRBJ2-6, with D perhaps TRBD2 (6 bases). CDR3 length: 17 residues. V was shortened by 1 base and J by 2 bases, with 12 bases between the two germline ends. The germline V gene encodes CDR1 MDHEN and CDR2 SYDVKM. CDR3 in amino acids: CASSLFSGGAGANVLTF. CDR3 coding DNA: TGTGCCAGCAGTTTATTTAGCGGAGGGGCTGGGGCCAACGTCCTGACTTTC.

This clonotype was seen just once. The chain has TRBV28 and TRBJ1-5; D gene unclear. CDR1 and CDR2 from the germline V gene are MDHEN and SYDVKM. CDR3 size: 15 residues. V dropped 3 bases and J dropped 7 bases, with 16 bases sitting between them. CDR3 loop: CASSFSGEERQPQHF. The CDR3 DNA is TGTGCCAGCAGTTTTTCCGGGGAAGAGAGGCAGCCCCAGCATTTT.

Here the CDR3 reads CSIHDTDGYTF. The CDR3 nucleotides are TGCAGCATACACGATACTGATGGCTACACCTTC. The chain uses TRBV29-1 and TRBJ1-2; D not resolved. The V and J ends lost 8 bases and 6 bases respectively, with 13 bases between them. The germline V gene encodes CDR1 SQVTM and CDR2 ANQGSEA. CDR3 length: 11 residues.

This sequence joins TRBV6-4 and TRBJ2-1; D ambiguous. Germline V lookup: CDR1 MRHNA, CDR2 SNTAGT. V was shortened by 3 bases and J by 4 bases, with 13 bases between the two germline ends. CDR3 length equals 15 residues. CDR3 protein: CASSEGQTEYNEQFF. For the CDR3, the DNA is TGTGCCAGCAGTGAGGGTCAGACGGAATACAATGAGCAGTTCTTC.

The chain combines TRBV6-2 or TRBV6-3 with TRBJ2-7; 11 positions match TRBD1. The J call may be wrong; the DNA end is better matched by TRBJ2-4. Germline-derived CDR1 and CDR2 are MNHEY and SVGEGT. The CDR3 is made up of 13 amino acids. The CDR3 DNA is TGTGCCAGCAGGGGACAGGGGGTTGACATTCAGTACTTC. Protein: CASRGQGVDIQYF.

This clonotype was seen more than once but under ten times. This chain joins TRBV11-1 and TRBJ2-5; tentatively, D is TRBD1 (5 bases). The CDR3 covers 15 residues. Trimming removed 4 bases at V and 1 base at J, with 13 bases between. In germline, CDR1 is SGHAT, CDR2 FQDESV (reference sequence). CDR3 DNA sequence: TGTGCCAGCAGCTCCGCCCAGGGCTCCCAAGAGACCCAGTACTTC. Translated: CASSSAQGSQETQYF.

The chain uses TRBV5-1 and TRBJ1-2; 8 bases are shared with TRBD1. V gave up 4 bases and J gave up 7 bases; unmatched junction bases: 6. The CDR3 contains 13 residues. Per germline, CDR1 SGHRS and CDR2 YFSETQ. CDR3: CASSTGTGFGYTF. DNA for the CDR3: TGCGCCAGCAGCACCGGGACAGGCTTTGGCTACACCTTC.

The chain is built from TRBV28 and TRBJ2-7; perhaps TRBD2 as D (6 bases). V dropped 6 bases and J dropped 4 bases, with 19 bases sitting between them. CDR1 is MDHEN and CDR2 is SYDVKM in the germline V gene. The CDR3 totals 15 residues. CDR3 coding DNA: TGTGCCAGCAGCCCCATACACGGGGGTAGGTACGAGCAGTACTTC. This translates into CASSPIHGGRYEQYF. The variable domain in full, with the rest retrieved from reference TRBV28 and TRBJ2-7, is DVKVTQSSRYLVKRTGEKVFLECVQDMDHENMFWYRQDPGLGLRLIYFSYDVKMKEKGDIPEGYSVSREKKERFSLILESASTNQTSMYLCASSPIHGGRYEQYFGPGTRLTVT.

The genes are TRBV10-3 and TRBJ2-5; the D gene is possibly TRBD1 (5 bases). CDR3 size: 14 residues. Germline V gene data show CDR1 as ENHRY and CDR2 as SYGVKD. The V end was cut by 4 bases, the J end by 5 bases, with 14 bases between. The CDR3 sequence: CAISGGASVETQYF. As DNA, the CDR3 is TGTGCCATCAGTGGGGGCGCAAGTGTGGAGACCCAGTACTTC.

CDR3 region: CASSLAHNGYF. Here the CDR3 DNA reads TGTGCCAGCAGCTTAGCTCATAACGGGTACTTC. This chain uses TRBV7-8 with TRBJ2-5; D is undetermined. CDR1 and CDR2 from the germline V gene are SGHVS and FQNEAQ. Trimming removed 0 bases at V and 13 bases at J, with 9 bases between. The CDR3 loop spans 11 amino acids.

This clonotype was counted at least ten times. The rearrangement links TRBV3-1 to TRBJ2-7; TRBD2 is a possible D gene (6 bases). The V end was cut by 2 bases, the J end by 5 bases, with 19 bases between. Germline values: CDR1 LGHDT, CDR2 YNNKEL (reference sequence). The CDR3 runs to 16 residues. The CDR3 reads CASSQRTGVTPHEQYF. The CDR3 DNA is TGTGCCAGCAGCCAACGAACGGGGGTTACCCCCCACGAGCAGTACTTC.

The chain employs TRBV27 and TRBJ2-5; 9 bases fit TRBD1. Trimming at V came to 7 bases and at J to 5 bases, leaving 14 bases not matched to a gene. CDR3 length: 16 amino acids. CDR1 is MNHEY, CDR2 SMNVEV, per germline (reference sequence). DNA of the CDR3: TGTGCCAGCACCATGAGTGGGGACAGGGTTTATGAGACCCAGTACTTC. Translation gives CASTMSGDRVYETQYF.

The chain employs TRBV5-1 and TRBJ1-1, with D possibly TRBD1 on 6 matching bases. V was trimmed by 0 bases and J by 1 base, leaving 16 bases between them. Germline V CDR1 and CDR2: SGHRS, YFSETQ. The CDR3 runs 17 residues. The CDR3 is CASSLGASGAANTEAFF. The CDR3 DNA is TGCGCCAGCAGCTTGGGAGCGTCAGGGGCAGCGAACACTGAAGCTTTCTTT.

The chain combines TRBV14 with TRBJ1-6; D gene uncertain. Trimming removed 0 bases from V and 5 bases from J, with 17 bases in between. The CDR3 extends over 18 amino acids. Looked up from germline, CDR1 is SGHDN and CDR2 is FVKESK. The CDR3 loop reads CASSQDLHQGLNNSPLHF. The CDR3 DNA reads as TGTGCCAGCAGCCAAGATCTTCACCAAGGATTAAATAATTCACCCCTCCACTTT.